The rows below give T cell receptor beta chains drawn from one sample of a study of T cells of healthy individuals. A single record per CDR3 protein comes from TCRdb applying MiXCR to the 5' RACE reads. In the table there are approximately 58,000 distinct CDR3 sequences, about 14% of which are singletons. All receptors come from a human donor in good health. The CDR3 runs from the conserved cysteine through the conserved F or W. The order of the fields is J gene, clone size, D gene, V gene, CDR3 protein, CDR3 DNA. D genes are given only for firm matches. Not all rows give a size; the values are once, few, many and, for expanded clones, a class.

j_gene: TRBJ2-3
abundance: -
d_gene: -
v_gene: TRBV7-8
CDR3aa: CASSLDVGGVTDTQYF
CDR3nt: TGTGCCAGCAGCTTAGACGTGGGGGGCGTTACAGATACGCAGTATTTT

j_gene: TRBJ2-7
abundance: -
d_gene: -
v_gene: TRBV11-2
CDR3aa: CASSWGWAITPYEQYF
CDR3nt: TGTGCCAGCAGCTGGGGCTGGGCCATCACGCCCTACGAGCAGTACTTC

j_gene: TRBJ2-6
abundance: few
d_gene: -
v_gene: TRBV12-3/TRBV12-4
CDR3aa: CASSFSGSGANVLTF
CDR3nt: TGTGCCAGCAGTTTTTCCGGATCTGGGGCCAACGTCCTGACTTTC

j_gene: TRBJ1-1
abundance: many
d_gene: -
v_gene: TRBV5-1
CDR3aa: CASSLLGLVGPEAFF
CDR3nt: TGCGCCAGCAGCTTGCTCGGGCTGGTGGGCCCTGAAGCTTTCTTT

j_gene: TRBJ2-1
abundance: many
d_gene: TRBD2
v_gene: TRBV25-1
CDR3aa: CASAGTSGAYNEQFF
CDR3nt: TGTGCCAGCGCCGGGACTAGCGGAGCCTACAATGAGCAGTTCTTC

j_gene: TRBJ2-1
abundance: few
d_gene: TRBD2
v_gene: TRBV2
CDR3aa: CASMGTSGIGTEQFF
CDR3nt: TGTGCCAGCATGGGGACTAGCGGGATCGGTACTGAGCAGTTCTTC

j_gene: TRBJ2-2
abundance: few
d_gene: TRBD2
v_gene: TRBV18
CDR3aa: CASSPRTSGRATGELFF
CDR3nt: TGTGCCAGCTCACCACGGACTAGCGGGAGGGCCACCGGGGAGCTGTTTTTT

j_gene: TRBJ1-2
abundance: few
d_gene: -
v_gene: TRBV10-3
CDR3aa: CAISERRDGGYTF
CDR3nt: TGTGCCATCAGTGAGAGAAGGGACGGTGGCTACACCTTC

j_gene: TRBJ1-1
abundance: few
d_gene: -
v_gene: TRBV27
CDR3aa: CRSSSIRGGDTEAFF
CDR3nt: TGTCGCAGCAGTTCGATCAGGGGAGGGGACACTGAAGCTTTCTTT

j_gene: TRBJ1-1
abundance: few
d_gene: -
v_gene: TRBV19
CDR3aa: CASSVIMNTEAFF
CDR3nt: TGTGCCAGTAGTGTTATTATGAACACTGAAGCTTTCTTT

j_gene: TRBJ2-7
abundance: many
d_gene: -
v_gene: TRBV5-1
CDR3aa: CASSAGPAAYEQYF
CDR3nt: TGCGCCAGCAGCGCGGGCCCCGCGGCCTACGAGCAGTACTTC

j_gene: TRBJ2-1
abundance: many
d_gene: -
v_gene: TRBV5-1
CDR3aa: CASGTQVTEDNEQFF
CDR3nt: TGCGCCAGCGGGACCCAGGTTACCGAGGACAATGAGCAGTTCTTC

j_gene: TRBJ2-6
abundance: -
d_gene: TRBD2
v_gene: TRBV20-1
CDR3aa: CSASTSGLGGANVLTF
CDR3nt: TGCAGTGCTAGCACTAGCGGGCTTGGAGGGGCCAACGTCCTGACTTTC

j_gene: TRBJ2-5
abundance: -
d_gene: -
v_gene: TRBV7-7
CDR3aa: CASSLQLEEETQYF
CDR3nt: TGTGCCAGCAGCTTACAGCTAGAAGAAGAGACCCAGTACTTC

j_gene: TRBJ2-1
abundance: many
d_gene: TRBD2
v_gene: TRBV6-2/TRBV6-3
CDR3aa: CASSLYGTTYNEQFF
CDR3nt: TGTGCCAGCAGCCTATACGGGACTACCTACAATGAGCAGTTCTTC

j_gene: TRBJ2-3
abundance: many
d_gene: -
v_gene: TRBV20-1
CDR3aa: CSAAEWGTDTQYF
CDR3nt: TGCAGTGCCGCGGAGTGGGGCACAGATACGCAGTATTTT

j_gene: TRBJ2-3
abundance: few
d_gene: TRBD2
v_gene: TRBV11-3
CDR3aa: CASSLRSGVRDTQYF
CDR3nt: TGTGCCAGCAGCTTAAGGAGCGGGGTCCGGGATACGCAGTATTTT

j_gene: TRBJ2-2
abundance: -
d_gene: -
v_gene: TRBV4-3
CDR3aa: CASSQGTRTGELFF
CDR3nt: TGCGCCAGCAGCCAAGGGACCCGTACCGGGGAGCTGTTTTTT

j_gene: TRBJ1-5
abundance: many
d_gene: TRBD1
v_gene: TRBV4-2
CDR3aa: CASSQVTTGRNQPQHF
CDR3nt: TGTGCCAGCAGCCAGGTTACGACAGGGCGCAATCAGCCCCAGCATTTT

j_gene: TRBJ2-1
abundance: few
d_gene: TRBD1
v_gene: TRBV3-1
CDR3aa: CASSLGTGIQFF
CDR3nt: TGTGCCAGCAGCCTGGGGACAGGAATACAGTTCTTC

j_gene: TRBJ1-6
abundance: few
d_gene: -
v_gene: TRBV7-3
CDR3aa: CASKGGGNSPLHF
CDR3nt: TGTGCCAGCAAAGGGGGGGGTAATTCACCCCTCCACTTT

j_gene: TRBJ2-1
abundance: many
d_gene: TRBD2
v_gene: TRBV11-2
CDR3aa: CASSPGLASNNEQFF
CDR3nt: TGTGCCAGCAGCCCTGGACTAGCGAGCAACAATGAGCAGTTCTTC

j_gene: TRBJ2-3
abundance: many
d_gene: -
v_gene: TRBV7-6
CDR3aa: CASSFPYSTDTQYF
CDR3nt: TGTGCCAGCAGCTTCCCCTACAGCACAGATACGCAGTATTTT

j_gene: TRBJ2-1
abundance: -
d_gene: -
v_gene: TRBV9
CDR3aa: CASSFGNEQFF
CDR3nt: TGTGCCAGCAGCTTTGGGAATGAGCAGTTCTTC

j_gene: TRBJ2-5
abundance: many
d_gene: -
v_gene: TRBV30
CDR3aa: CAWRAQETQYF
CDR3nt: TGTGCCTGGAGAGCACAAGAGACCCAGTACTTC

j_gene: TRBJ2-5
abundance: -
d_gene: TRBD2
v_gene: TRBV7-2
CDR3aa: CASSLAPSGGVQETQYF
CDR3nt: TGTGCCAGCAGCTTAGCGCCGTCGGGGGGGGTCCAAGAGACCCAGTACTTC

j_gene: TRBJ2-7
abundance: few
d_gene: -
v_gene: TRBV7-9
CDR3aa: CASSAQEYEQYF
CDR3nt: TGTGCCAGCAGCGCCCAAGAATACGAGCAGTACTTC

j_gene: TRBJ1-1
abundance: many
d_gene: -
v_gene: TRBV5-1
CDR3aa: CASSLAPRGTEAFF
CDR3nt: TGCGCCAGCAGCTTGGCCCCCAGGGGCACTGAAGCTTTCTTT

j_gene: TRBJ2-1
abundance: many
d_gene: TRBD2
v_gene: TRBV4-3
CDR3aa: CASSPGTSGGAVNEQFF
CDR3nt: TGCGCCAGCAGCCCCGGGACTAGCGGGGGGGCAGTTAATGAGCAGTTCTTC

j_gene: TRBJ2-7
abundance: few
d_gene: TRBD1
v_gene: TRBV27
CDR3aa: CASARTGHEQYF
CDR3nt: TGTGCCAGCGCCAGGACAGGGCACGAGCAGTACTTC

j_gene: TRBJ2-2
abundance: -
d_gene: TRBD2
v_gene: TRBV28
CDR3aa: CASSFGGVDTGELFF
CDR3nt: TGTGCCAGCAGCTTCGGGGGGGTGGACACCGGGGAGCTGTTTTTT

j_gene: TRBJ2-7
abundance: -
d_gene: -
v_gene: TRBV21-1
CDR3aa: CASSKANMTSGGYEQYF
CDR3nt: TGTGCCAGCAGCAAAGCGAACATGACTAGCGGGGGCTACGAGCAGTACTTC

j_gene: TRBJ2-3
abundance: -
d_gene: -
v_gene: TRBV23-1
CDR3aa: CASTRPSAAGFLPDTQYF
CDR3nt: TGCGCCAGCACCAGACCTTCGGCGGCAGGCTTCCTCCCAGATACGCAGTATTTT

j_gene: TRBJ2-7
abundance: -
d_gene: -
v_gene: TRBV7-2
CDR3aa: CASSWTKPYEQYF
CDR3nt: TGTGCCAGCAGCTGGACGAAACCCTACGAGCAGTACTTC

j_gene: TRBJ2-2
abundance: few
d_gene: -
v_gene: TRBV4-3
CDR3aa: CASSQQQLANTGELFF
CDR3nt: TGCGCCAGCAGCCAACAACAACTTGCGAACACCGGGGAGCTGTTTTTT

j_gene: TRBJ2-1
abundance: few
d_gene: TRBD2
v_gene: TRBV24-1
CDR3aa: CATSDLTSGVRNEQFF
CDR3nt: TGTGCCACCAGTGATTTGACTAGCGGAGTCAGGAATGAGCAGTTCTTC

j_gene: TRBJ2-3
abundance: -
d_gene: -
v_gene: TRBV18
CDR3aa: CASSPPQRTRDTQYF
CDR3nt: TGTGCCAGCTCACCACCTCAACGGACCAGAGATACGCAGTATTTT

j_gene: TRBJ2-3
abundance: -
d_gene: -
v_gene: TRBV7-9
CDR3aa: CASSLVFGGHTDTQYF
CDR3nt: TGTGCCAGCAGCTTAGTGTTTGGGGGGCACACAGATACGCAGTATTTT

j_gene: TRBJ2-7
abundance: -
d_gene: TRBD2
v_gene: TRBV20-1
CDR3aa: CSAWTSGSLYEQYF
CDR3nt: TGCAGTGCTTGGACTAGCGGGAGTCTCTACGAGCAGTACTTC

j_gene: TRBJ1-1
abundance: -
d_gene: -
v_gene: TRBV11-2
CDR3aa: CASRPTGRNTEAFF
CDR3nt: TGTGCCAGCAGGCCCACAGGGAGGAACACTGAAGCTTTCTTT

j_gene: TRBJ1-3
abundance: few
d_gene: TRBD1
v_gene: TRBV20-1
CDR3aa: CSAPGTGRGNTIYF
CDR3nt: TGCAGTGCTCCCGGGACAGGGCGGGGAAACACCATATATTTT

j_gene: TRBJ1-3
abundance: -
d_gene: -
v_gene: TRBV30
CDR3aa: CAWRRNEGSGNTIYF
CDR3nt: TGTGCCTGGAGGCGCAACGAGGGCTCTGGAAACACCATATATTTT

j_gene: TRBJ1-1
abundance: many
d_gene: TRBD1
v_gene: TRBV4-3
CDR3aa: CASSQEGRGRSEAFF
CDR3nt: TGCGCCAGCAGCCAAGAAGGCAGGGGGCGATCTGAAGCTTTCTTT